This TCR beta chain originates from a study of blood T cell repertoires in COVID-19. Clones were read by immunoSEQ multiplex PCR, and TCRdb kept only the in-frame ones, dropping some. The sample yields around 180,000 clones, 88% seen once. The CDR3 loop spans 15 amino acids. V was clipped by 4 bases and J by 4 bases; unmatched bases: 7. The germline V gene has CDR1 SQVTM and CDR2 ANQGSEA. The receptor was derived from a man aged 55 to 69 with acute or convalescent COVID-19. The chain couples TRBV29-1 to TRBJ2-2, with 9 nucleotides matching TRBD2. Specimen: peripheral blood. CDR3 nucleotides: TGCAGCGTTGTAAACGCGGGGGGGGCCACCGGGGAGCTGTTTTTT. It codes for CSVVNAGGATGELFF.